The entry below describes one TCR beta chain. What it binds is not known. Some clones are missing from TCRdb's copy, which holds only in-frame ones; the method was immunoSEQ multiplex PCR. The repertoire consists of 84,000 or so clones, with roughly 91% occurring once and the leading ten covering over 2%. This specimen belongs to a study of PD-1 blockade in classical Hodgkin lymphoma. Study results and caveats: CD8+ TCR diversity did not rise significantly by C4D1, unlike CD4+. Baseline TCR diversity was reportedly lower in newly diagnosed patients than in healthy donors. It was reported as lower still in relapsed/refractory patients. Patients were excluded if nivolumab began under 1 year after ASCT (the autologous transplant).

With 5 bases removed from V and 2 bases from J, the gap between germline ends came to 14 bases. Germline V CDR1 and CDR2: SEHNR, FQNEAQ (reference sequence). The CDR3 has 15 residues. Exposure to brentuximab vedotin varied, and each patient had relapsed following autologous stem cell transplantation. The sequence was obtained from a human donor with classical Hodgkin lymphoma. The sample in question was peripheral blood mononuclear cells (PBMCs), obtained before the second cycle of nivolumab. The rearrangement links TRBV7-9 to TRBJ2-3; D may be TRBD2 (6 bases). The CDR3 DNA reads TGTGCCAGCAGCCCCCGGGACTGGATCACAGATACGCAGTATTTT. As protein: CASSPRDWITDTQYF.